The 12 T cell receptor beta chains below were found in one sample sequenced in a study of Graves' ophthalmopathy and Graves' hyperthyroidism. Scientists amplified the TCR beta CDR3 regions from RNA transcripts. Scientists carried out first-round RT-PCR using HTBI primers and then a second-round multiplex PCR. TCRdb itself ran the multiplex PCR reads through MiXCR, one entry per CDR3 protein. The repertoire has over a million distinct CDR3 sequences, 35% to 40% of them found once; the top ten carry roughly 10%. The sample was peripheral blood or thyroid tissue (not recorded which). The receptors stem from an adult man with Graves' hyperthyroidism.

The sample holds one count of this clonotype. The chain recombines TRBV18 with TRBJ2-5, with 9 bases lining up with TRBD1. In germline, CDR1 is KGHSH, CDR2 LQKENI. The length of the CDR3 is 16 residues. V dropped 0 bases and J dropped 3; count of bases not matched to a gene: 5. The CDR3 sequence is CASSPPGQGYKETQYF. CDR3 in DNA: TGTGCCAGCTCACCACCGGGACAGGGCTATAAAGAGACCCAGTACTTC.

CDR3 loop: CAISPEGQGYGYTF. CDR3 DNA sequence: TGTGCCATCAGTCCGGAGGGACAGGGGTATGGCTACACCTTC. The chain joins TRBV10-3 to TRBJ1-2; 10 nucleotides line up with TRBD1. Trimming cost V 5 bases and J 5 bases; bases outside gene matches: 5. This CDR3 region has 14 residues. The germline CDR1 and CDR2 sequences are ENHRY and SYGVKD.

This clonotype was counted between two and nine times. The chain joins TRBV6-4 to TRBJ2-2; maybe TRBD1 (6 bases). In germline, CDR1 is MRHNA, CDR2 SNTAGT. The CDR3 length is 16 residues. V was pared by 2 bases and J by 1 base, with 11 bases between. Here the CDR3 reads CASSDIRTENTGELFF. CDR3 coding DNA: TGTGCCAGCAGTGACATAAGGACAGAGAACACCGGGGAGCTGTTTTTT.

The chain couples TRBV12-3 or TRBV12-4 to TRBJ1-5; D gene ambiguous. With 2 bases removed from V and 2 bases from J, the gap between germline ends came to 13 bases. CDR3 length equals 16 residues. CDR3 DNA sequence: TGTGCCAGCAGTTTATCTCCCCACTTTGGCAATCAGCCCCAGCATTTT. Protein: CASSLSPHFGNQPQHF.

The chain links TRBV19 to TRBJ1-2, with D uncertain. Germline assignment: CDR1 LNHDA and CDR2 SQIVND (reference sequence). The CDR3 is 13 amino acids. This CDR3 reads CARDSSGFHGYTF. CDR3 nucleotide sequence: TGTGCTAGAGATAGTTCCGGGTTCCATGGCTACACCTTC.

Comment on this clonotype: A much bigger clone sits one base away, suggesting this may be a read error. V and J are TRBV10-3 and TRBJ2-5; D is perhaps TRBD2 (5 bases). This CDR3 is built from 12 residues. The germline CDR1 and CDR2 sequences are ENHRY and SYGVKD. The CDR3 reads CASSIAGETQCF. For the CDR3, the DNA is TGTGCCAGCAGCATCGCCGGGGAGACCCAGTGCTTC.

This chain links TRBV7-2 with TRBJ2-7, with unresolved D. The CDR3 totals 13 residues. CDR1 and CDR2 from the germline V gene are SGHTA and FQGNSA. V dropped 2 bases and J dropped 3 bases, with 8 bases sitting between them. The DNA of the CDR3 is TGTGCCAGCAGCTTAATAGCTCACTACGAGCAGTACTTC. Translation: CASSLIAHYEQYF.

This clonotype has at least ten counts. V usage is TRBV20-1 and J usage is TRBJ2-5; D is ambiguous. V was cut by 3 bases and J by 2 bases, with 16 bases left in between. CDR3 length: 15 amino acids. In germline, CDR1 is DFQATT, CDR2 SNEGSKA (reference sequence). The DNA of the CDR3 is TGCAGTGCTAGTATTGGGCGTCGGAAACAAGAGACCCAGTACTTC. It encodes CSASIGRRKQETQYF.

This clonotype showed up just a few times. The chain uses TRBV2 and TRBJ1-2; no firm D call. The germline V gene encodes CDR1 SNHLY and CDR2 FYNNEI. The germline V and J ends were trimmed by 0 bases and 8 bases, with 13 bases remaining between them. The CDR3 length is 14 residues. The CDR3 region is CASSEALPGLGYTF. CDR3 in DNA: TGTGCCAGCAGTGAAGCGCTTCCTGGTCTCGGCTACACCTTC.

This rearrangement joins TRBV25-1 to TRBJ2-3; D gene ambiguous. Germline CDR1 is MGHDK and CDR2 is SYGVNS. The CDR3 has 11 amino acids. The germline V and J ends were trimmed by 4 bases and 6 bases, with 5 bases remaining between them. The CDR3 region has the DNA TGTGCCAGCAGTGTAGTCGATACGCAGTATTTT. It translates to CASSVVDTQYF.

V and J are TRBV9 and TRBJ2-5, with 7 positions matching TRBD2. The CDR3 contains 16 residues. Trimming removed 0 bases from V and 2 bases from J; junction bases left unmatched: 7. Looked up from germline, CDR1 is SGDLS and CDR2 is YYNGEE. The CDR3 reads CASSVGGGGRQETQYF. DNA of the CDR3: TGTGCCAGCAGCGTAGGCGGGGGTGGGAGGCAAGAGACCCAGTACTTC.

This chain's CDR3 is CATSMTGSQPQYF. In nucleotides, the CDR3 is TGTGCCACCAGCATGACAGGGTCTCAGCCCCAGTACTTC. The chain couples TRBV15 to TRBJ2-5; 7 bases match TRBD1. Germline V lookup: CDR1 LNHNV, CDR2 YYDKDF (reference sequence). J was trimmed by 9 bases and V by 4 bases; bases with no gene match: 8. The CDR3 runs 13 residues.